One and the same sample provided the 20 T cell receptor beta chains below, sequenced in a study of post-analysis software for immune sequencing data. Study observations and caveats: In patients, TRBV5-6, TRBV5-1 and TRBV20-1 belonged to roughly five TRBV segments found more frequently than in controls.

These TCRs are of unknown antigen specificity. Unique molecular identifiers had been added to the TCR beta cDNA libraries. TCRdb re-called the PCR reads with MiXCR, one entry per CDR3 protein. The sample holds some 260,000 distinct CDR3 sequences; just over 35% are singletons and the top ten take under 5%. The specimen was blood. These receptors originate from a girl aged 10 to 17 with multiple sclerosis.

This sequence joins TRBV4-2 and TRBJ2-4, with 8 nucleotides matching TRBD2. The CDR3 has 17 amino acids. V was pared by 0 bases and J by 8 bases, with 12 bases of the junction left unmatched. CDR1 is LGHNA and CDR2 is YNFKEQ in the germline V gene. The CDR3 nucleotides are TGTGCCAGCAGCCAAGATCTTAGTCCCAGCGGGGGTGACATTCAGTACTTC. Translation gives CASSQDLSPSGGDIQYF.

The chain is built from TRBV3-1 and TRBJ2-5; D not resolved. Trimming shortened V by 5 bases and J by 13 bases, and 14 bases separated the two germline ends. Germline V CDR1 and CDR2: LGHDT, YNNKEL (reference sequence). The CDR3 has 11 residues. The DNA of the CDR3 is TGTGCCAGCAGCAAAAGTTTTTATCCGTACTTC. Translation gives CASSKSFYPYF.

This clonotype was counted only a few times. The chain has TRBV7-6 and TRBJ2-5, with D possibly matching TRBD1 (6 bases). This CDR3 has 15 residues. Germline assignment: CDR1 SGHVS and CDR2 FNYEAQ. V lost 4 bases and J 4 bases, leaving 16 bases between the germline ends. CDR3 DNA: TGTGCCAGCAGCTCGCCGGGACACTTGAGAGAGACCCAGTACTTC. Translated, it gives CASSSPGHLRETQYF. Full variable domain (missing parts from reference TRBV7-6 and TRBJ2-5): GAGVSQSPRYKVTKRGQDVALRCDPISGHVSLYWYRQALGQGPEFLTYFNYEAQQDKSGLPNDRFSAERPEGSISTLTIQRTEQRDSAMYRCASSSPGHLRETQYFGPGTRLLVL.

A few counts support this clonotype. A much larger clonotype is one base distant, so this may be a read error. The rearrangement joins TRBV10-3 to TRBJ1-2; D unclear. The V and J ends lost 4 bases and 1 base respectively, with 4 bases between them. Germline CDR1 reads ENHRY; CDR2 reads SYGVKD. This CDR3 has 12 amino acids. This chain's CDR3 is CAISGGNYGYTF. In nucleotides, the CDR3 is TGTGCCATCAGTGGGGGTAACTATGGCTACACCTTC.

The V and J genes are TRBV5-1 and TRBJ2-3; D gene uncertain. The V gene's germline CDR1 is SGHRS and CDR2 YFSETQ. V was shortened by 0 bases and J by 6 bases, with 5 bases between the two germline ends. The CDR3 has 12 amino acids. This chain's CDR3 is CASSLDFDTQYF. CDR3 nucleotides: TGCGCCAGCAGCTTGGATTTTGATACGCAGTATTTT.

This clonotype was detected once. The chain employs TRBV12-3 or TRBV12-4 and TRBJ1-2; D is perhaps TRBD1 (6 bases). CDR3 size: 12 residues. The V gene lost 4 bases and the J gene lost 8 bases, with 11 bases spanning the gap. The CDR3 here is CASSSPGVGYTF. The CDR3 DNA follows: TGTGCCAGCAGTTCCCCAGGGGTAGGCTACACCTTC.

This clonotype was found many times. The chain is built from TRBV4-1 and TRBJ2-1; possibly TRBD2 for D (6 bases). The V end lost 0 bases, the J end lost 6 bases, and 18 bases lay between the germline ends. Germline CDR1 reads MGHRA; CDR2 reads YSYEKL. This CDR3 spans 17 amino acids. In nucleotides, the CDR3 is TGCGCCAGCAGCCAAGATTTTGGGCGGGGTGGGAGCAATGAGCAGTTCTTC. Its translation: CASSQDFGRGGSNEQFF.

This clonotype appeared many times. V and J are TRBV24-1 and TRBJ2-3, with D possibly TRBD1 on 6 matching bases. The V and J ends lost 7 bases and 6 bases respectively, with 22 bases between them. The CDR3 has 16 residues. From germline, CDR1 is KGHDR and CDR2 SFDVKD. The CDR3 nucleotides are TGTGCCACCAGGGCAGGGGAGTCGGGGAGAAGTGATACGCAGTATTTT. Translation gives CATRAGESGRSDTQYF.

As regards this clonotype: A much larger clonotype is one base distant, so this may be a read error. The chain couples TRBV5-1 to TRBJ2-3; TRBD2 matches at 10 bases. The CDR3 extends over 16 amino acids. Germline trimming cut 4 bases from V and 3 bases from J; bases unmatched to any gene: 8. Per the germline V gene, CDR1 is SGHRS and CDR2 is YFSETQ. In DNA, the CDR3 is TGCGCCAGCAGCCCAATAGCGGGGGGCAGTACAGATACGCAGTATTTT. Amino acids: CASSPIAGGSTDTQYF.

V gene TRBV27 combines with J gene TRBJ2-7; TRBD1 might be the D (6 bases). V shed 4 bases and J shed 4 bases, with 14 bases lying between them. Germline lookup yields CDR1 MNHEY and CDR2 SMNVEV (reference sequence). The CDR3 totals 14 residues. The chain's CDR3 is CASSYDRLGYEQYF. In DNA, the CDR3 is TGTGCCAGCAGTTACGACAGGCTTGGGTACGAGCAGTACTTC.

This clonotype was detected many times. The gene calls are TRBV5-1 and TRBJ2-3, with D perhaps TRBD2 (6 bases). Germline V gene lookup returns CDR1 SGHRS and CDR2 YFSETQ. The CDR3 totals 16 residues. The V gene lost 4 bases and the J gene lost 6 bases, with 21 bases spanning the gap. The CDR3 bases are TGCGCCAGCAGCACCAACCGGCTAGCGCGGATCGATACGCAGTATTTT. The encoded protein is CASSTNRLARIDTQYF.

This rearrangement joins TRBV7-9 to TRBJ2-2; 8 nucleotides match TRBD2. The CDR3 runs 16 residues. Germline V gene sequence: CDR1 SEHNR, CDR2 FQNEAQ (reference sequence). The trim removed 5 bases at V and 4 bases at J, leaving 9 bases unmatched. The CDR3 protein is CASSQPTSAGTGELFF. The CDR3 DNA is TGTGCCAGCAGCCAACCGACTAGCGCGGGCACCGGGGAGCTGTTTTTT.

V gene TRBV11-2 combines with J gene TRBJ2-1; 13 bases map to TRBD2. CDR3 length equals 16 residues. CDR1 is SGHAT and CDR2 is FQNNGV in the germline V gene. Losses at the gene ends were 9 bases for V and 5 bases for J; bases not matched to a gene: 10. CDR3 in amino acids: CASRPLAGGPDNEQFF. Written as DNA, the CDR3 is TGTGCCAGTAGACCACTAGCGGGGGGGCCCGACAATGAGCAGTTCTTC.

This clonotype was seen at least ten times. V gene TRBV6-5 combines with J gene TRBJ1-2; D is perhaps TRBD1 (5 bases). The CDR3 is 16 amino acids. V lost 7 bases to trimming and J lost 7 bases, with 25 bases between them. Germline CDR1 MNHEY, CDR2 SVGAGI. The CDR3: CASTQMGRGLAVGYTF. CDR3 coding DNA: TGTGCCAGCACCCAAATGGGAAGGGGTTTAGCTGTTGGCTACACCTTC.

This clonotype appeared a single time. The J gene is TRBJ2-1, the V gene TRBV27, with 9 bases aligning to TRBD1. V lost 5 bases, J lost 1 base, and 3 bases stayed unmatched. Germline assignment: CDR1 MNHEY and CDR2 SMNVEV (reference sequence). The CDR3 consists of 15 residues. Written as DNA, the CDR3 is TGTGCCAGCAGTCGGACAGGGGAGTCCTACAATGAGCAGTTCTTC. It yields the protein CASSRTGESYNEQFF.

This clonotype came up many times. This chain uses TRBV12-3 or TRBV12-4 with TRBJ1-2; the D is unclear. V shed 2 bases and J shed 6 bases, with 22 bases lying between them. This CDR3 has 17 residues. The DNA for the CDR3 is TGTGCCAGCAGTTTATTCGGGGTAGGAACAGCTTACAATGGCTACACCTTC. This codes for CASSLFGVGTAYNGYTF.

Only one count was recorded for this clonotype. Its ends do not fully match the called genes, so a read error is possible. The chain carries TRBV9 and TRBJ1-1; maybe TRBD1 (5 bases). Germline V lookup: CDR1 SGDLS, CDR2 YYNGEE. The CDR3 totals 15 residues. The CDR3 DNA sequence: TGTGCCTGCAGCCCCCAGATCGGGGGGAACACTGAAGCTTTCTTT. Protein: CACSPQIGGNTEAFF.

A few counts support this clonotype. V is TRBV18 and J is TRBJ1-6, with TRBD1 as a possible D gene (6 bases). The CDR3 has 15 residues. The V gene lost 6 bases and the J gene lost 7 bases, with 16 bases spanning the gap. Per the germline V gene, CDR1 is KGHSH and CDR2 is LQKENI. CDR3 loop: CASSPIRGANSPLHF. In DNA, the CDR3 is TGTGCCAGCTCGCCCATTCGGGGGGCCAATTCACCCCTCCACTTT.

This clonotype has at least ten counts. This chain uses TRBV6-6 with TRBJ2-3; TRBD1 matches at 9 bases. The CDR3 is 15 amino acids. CDR1 and CDR2 from the germline V gene are MNHNY and SVGAGI (reference sequence). Trimming took 1 base from V and 5 from J; bases not matched to a gene: 4. Here the CDR3 reads CASSYLQGARDTQYF. The CDR3 DNA is TGTGCCAGCAGTTACTTACAGGGGGCGCGAGATACGCAGTATTTT.

This clonotype was seen once. A much bigger clone sits one base away, suggesting this may be a read error. This rearrangement joins TRBV28 to TRBJ1-5, with D possibly matching TRBD1 (6 bases). In germline, CDR1 is MDHEN, CDR2 SYDVKM. The CDR3 runs to 17 residues. V gave up 4 bases and J gave up 0 bases, with 16 bases separating them. CDR3 residues: CASSSTDRMGSNQPQHF. CDR3 DNA: TGTGCCAGCAGTTCTACCGACAGGATGGGTAGCAATCAGCCCCAGCATTTT. The full variable domain, completed using reference TRBV28 and TRBJ1-5, is DVKVTQSSRYLVKRTGEKVFLECVQDMDHENMFWYRQDPGLGLRLIYFSYDVKMKEKGDIPEGYSVSREKKERFSLILESASTNQTSMYLCASSSTDRMGSNQPQHFGDGTRLSIL.